The clone carrying this TCR beta chain was seen more than once but under ten times. Its antigen remains unknown. The sample is drawn from a study of cytomegalovirus exposure and HLA in healthy donors. Overall study findings and caveats: Immune exposure data for these donors was limited to CMV serostatus.

Trimming stripped 2 bases from V and 1 base from J, with 8 bases between. The germline gives CDR1 SNHLY, CDR2 FYNNEI. The CDR3 runs to 14 residues. 60 Vbeta and 13 Jbeta primers were used in PCR. Sequencing used immunoSEQ multiplex PCR; TCRdb keeps in-frame clones, though not all of them. The sample includes 150,000 to 200,000 clones, 12% of them seen just once. The TCR comes from a man aged 45-65 years in good health and CMV-seropositive. V usage is TRBV2 and J usage is TRBJ1-1; no firm D call. Sequencing was done on a sample of PBMCs. The CDR3 sequence is CASSELRQNTEAFF. In DNA, the CDR3 is TGTGCCAGCAGTGAATTGAGACAGAACACTGAAGCTTTCTTT.